What follows are 4 T cell receptor beta chains derived from one specimen sequenced in a study of regulatory T cells in long-lasting Graves disease. Building of the TCR beta libraries involved iRepertoire HTBI primers and Arm-PCR of CDR3 regions. In TCRdb, the multiplex PCR reads were re-called with MiXCR into one record per CDR3 protein. The table includes over 500,000 distinct CDR3 sequences, less than 20% detected once. Described time point: newly diagnosed GD, antithyroid drugs for less than 3 months. Making the TCR library involved RNA that had been extracted from PBMCs. The same data also went into a second study, on T cells in Graves' hyperthyroidism and ophthalmopathy.

Sample: peripheral blood mononuclear cells (PBMCs), taken at new diagnosis, from a patient treated with antithyroid drugs. The origin of the receptors is a woman aged 25-40 years with Graves disease.

This clonotype was found many times. This chain connects TRBV10-3 to TRBJ2-7; the D is unclear. Deletions cut 3 bases from V and 5 bases from J, with 5 bases between. CDR3 length: 11 residues. Germline V gene data show CDR1 as ENHRY and CDR2 as SYGVKD. This chain's CDR3 is CAISEIHEQYF. The CDR3 DNA is TGTGCCATCAGTGAAATACACGAGCAGTACTTC.

This clonotype has a handful of counts. V usage is TRBV3-1 and J usage is TRBJ1-6; D might be TRBD1 (6 bases). Germline assignment: CDR1 LGHDT and CDR2 YNNKEL (reference sequence). The CDR3 length is 16 residues. The ends were cut back, 0 bases at V and 7 bases at J, with 13 bases in the middle. CDR3 loop: CASSQDRTALNSPLHF. CDR3 nucleotides: TGTGCCAGCAGCCAAGATCGGACAGCATTAAATTCACCCCTCCACTTT.

This clonotype has just a few counts. The rearrangement uses TRBV20-1 and TRBJ2-7; D not certain. Germline-derived CDR1 and CDR2 are DFQATT and SNEGSKA (reference sequence). The CDR3 covers 14 residues. The CDR3 sequence: CSAESVTDSYEQYF. The DNA of the CDR3 is TGCAGCGCGGAATCTGTGACTGACTCCTACGAGCAGTACTTC.

This clonotype was detected many times. V usage is TRBV7-2 and J usage is TRBJ2-1; D not certain. The germline V gene encodes CDR1 SGHTA and CDR2 FQGNSA. The CDR3 loop spans 15 amino acids. The V end lost 5 bases, the J end lost 5 bases, and 16 bases lay between the germline ends. The CDR3 sequence is CASSPTHTLDNEQFF. The CDR3 DNA reads as TGTGCCAGCAGCCCGACCCACACCTTGGACAATGAGCAGTTCTTC.